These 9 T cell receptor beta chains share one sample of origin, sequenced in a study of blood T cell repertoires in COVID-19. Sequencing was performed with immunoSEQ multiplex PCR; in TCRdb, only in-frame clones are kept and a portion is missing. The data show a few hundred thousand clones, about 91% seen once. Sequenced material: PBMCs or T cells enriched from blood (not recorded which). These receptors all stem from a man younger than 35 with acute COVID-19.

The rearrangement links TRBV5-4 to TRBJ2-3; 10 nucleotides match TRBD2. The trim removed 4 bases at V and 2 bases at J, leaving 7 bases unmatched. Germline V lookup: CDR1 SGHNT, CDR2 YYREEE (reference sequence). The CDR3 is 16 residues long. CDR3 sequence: CASSKGLAMVTDTQYF. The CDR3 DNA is TGTGCCAGCAGCAAGGGACTAGCGATGGTCACAGATACGCAGTATTTT.

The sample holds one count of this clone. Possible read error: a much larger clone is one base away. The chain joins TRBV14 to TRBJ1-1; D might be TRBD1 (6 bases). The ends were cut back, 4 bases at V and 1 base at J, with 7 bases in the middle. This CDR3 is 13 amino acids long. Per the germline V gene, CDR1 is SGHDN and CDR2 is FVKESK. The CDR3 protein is CASSRQENTEAFF. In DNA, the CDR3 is TGTGCCAGCAGCCGACAGGAGAACACTGAAGCTTTCTTT.

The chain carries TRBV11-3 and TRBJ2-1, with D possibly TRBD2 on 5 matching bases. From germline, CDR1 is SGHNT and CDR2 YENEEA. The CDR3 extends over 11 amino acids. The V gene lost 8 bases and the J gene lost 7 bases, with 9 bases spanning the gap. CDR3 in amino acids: CASGAVNEQFF. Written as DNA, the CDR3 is TGTGCCAGCGGAGCGGTAAATGAGCAGTTCTTC.

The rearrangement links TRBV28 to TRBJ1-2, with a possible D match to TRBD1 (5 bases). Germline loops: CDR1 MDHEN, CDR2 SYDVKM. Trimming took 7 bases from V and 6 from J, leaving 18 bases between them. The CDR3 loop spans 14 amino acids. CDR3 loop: CASTSLGGLNGYTF. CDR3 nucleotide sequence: TGTGCCAGCACCTCCCTGGGGGGTTTAAATGGCTACACCTTC.

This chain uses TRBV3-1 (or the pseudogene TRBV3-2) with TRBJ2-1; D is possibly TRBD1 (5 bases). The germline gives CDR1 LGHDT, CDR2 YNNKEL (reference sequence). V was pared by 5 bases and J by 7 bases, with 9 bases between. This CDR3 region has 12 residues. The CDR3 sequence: CASSYSGNEQFF. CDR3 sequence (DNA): TGTGCCAGCAGCTACTCAGGGAATGAGCAGTTCTTC.

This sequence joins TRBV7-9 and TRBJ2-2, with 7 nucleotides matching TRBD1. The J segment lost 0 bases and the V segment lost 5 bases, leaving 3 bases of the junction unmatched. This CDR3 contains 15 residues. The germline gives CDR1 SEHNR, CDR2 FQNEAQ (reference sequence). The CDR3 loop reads CASSPGTANTGELFF. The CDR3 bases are TGTGCCAGCAGCCCCGGGACAGCGAACACCGGGGAGCTGTTTTTT.

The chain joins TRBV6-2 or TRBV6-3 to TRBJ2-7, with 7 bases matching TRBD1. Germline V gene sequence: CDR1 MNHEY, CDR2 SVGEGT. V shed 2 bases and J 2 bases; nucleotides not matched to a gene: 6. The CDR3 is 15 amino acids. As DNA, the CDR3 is TGTGCCAGCAGTTACCATCGACAGGGCACCTACGAGCAGTACTTC. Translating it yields CASSYHRQGTYEQYF.

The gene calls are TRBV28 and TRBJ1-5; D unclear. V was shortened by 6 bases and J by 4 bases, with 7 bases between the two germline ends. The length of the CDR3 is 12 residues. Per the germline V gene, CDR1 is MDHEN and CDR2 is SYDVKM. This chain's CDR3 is CASSPRNQPQHF. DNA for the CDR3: TGTGCCAGCAGCCCCCGGAATCAGCCCCAGCATTTT.

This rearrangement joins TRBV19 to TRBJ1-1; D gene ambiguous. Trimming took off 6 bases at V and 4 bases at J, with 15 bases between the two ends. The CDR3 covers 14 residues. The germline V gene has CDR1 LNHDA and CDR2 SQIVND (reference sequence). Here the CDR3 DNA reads TGTGCCAGTAGCCTCGGTCGTTCTATCACTGAAGCTTTCTTT. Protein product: CASSLGRSITEAFF.